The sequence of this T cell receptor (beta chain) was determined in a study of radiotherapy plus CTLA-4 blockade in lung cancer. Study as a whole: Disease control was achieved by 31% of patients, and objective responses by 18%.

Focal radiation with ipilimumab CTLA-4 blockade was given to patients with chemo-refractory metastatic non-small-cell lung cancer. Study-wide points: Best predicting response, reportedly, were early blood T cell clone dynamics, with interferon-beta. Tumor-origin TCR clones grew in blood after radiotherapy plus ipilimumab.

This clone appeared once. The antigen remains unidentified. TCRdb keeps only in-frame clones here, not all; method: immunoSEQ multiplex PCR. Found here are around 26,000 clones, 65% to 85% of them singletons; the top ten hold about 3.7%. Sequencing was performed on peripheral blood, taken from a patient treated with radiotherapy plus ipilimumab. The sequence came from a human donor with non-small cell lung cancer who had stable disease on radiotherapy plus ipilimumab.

The CDR3 region is CASSIYGDQPQHF. CDR3 DNA: TGTGCCAGTAGTATATACGGGGATCAGCCCCAGCATTTT. The chain carries TRBV19 and TRBJ1-5; no clear D. The germline V and J ends were trimmed by 2 bases and 5 bases, with 7 bases remaining between them. This CDR3 contains 13 residues. Germline-derived CDR1 and CDR2 are LNHDA and SQIVND (reference sequence).